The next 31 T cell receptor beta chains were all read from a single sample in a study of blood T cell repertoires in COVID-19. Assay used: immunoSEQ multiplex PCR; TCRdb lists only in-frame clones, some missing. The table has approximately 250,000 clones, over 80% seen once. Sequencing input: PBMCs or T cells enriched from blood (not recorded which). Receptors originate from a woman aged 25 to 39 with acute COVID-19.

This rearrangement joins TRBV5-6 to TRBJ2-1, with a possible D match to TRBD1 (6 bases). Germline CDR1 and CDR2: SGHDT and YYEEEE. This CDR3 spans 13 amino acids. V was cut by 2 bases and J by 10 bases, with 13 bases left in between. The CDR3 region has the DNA TGTGCCAGCAGCTTCTTCAGGGGTGGGGAGCAGTTCTTC. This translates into CASSFFRGGEQFF.

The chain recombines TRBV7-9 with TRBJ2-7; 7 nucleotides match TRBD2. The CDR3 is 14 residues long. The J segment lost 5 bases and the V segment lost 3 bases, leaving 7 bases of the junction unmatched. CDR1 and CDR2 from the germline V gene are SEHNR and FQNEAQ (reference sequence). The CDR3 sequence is CASSFAGESDEQYF. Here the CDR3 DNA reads TGTGCCAGCAGCTTTGCGGGAGAATCAGACGAGCAGTACTTC.

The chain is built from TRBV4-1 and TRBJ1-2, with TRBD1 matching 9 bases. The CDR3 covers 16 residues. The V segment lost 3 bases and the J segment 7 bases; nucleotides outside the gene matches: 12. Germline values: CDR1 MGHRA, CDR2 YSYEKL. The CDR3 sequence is CASSHRDRVDEVGYTF. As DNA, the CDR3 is TGCGCCAGCAGCCACCGGGACAGGGTAGATGAAGTTGGCTACACCTTC.

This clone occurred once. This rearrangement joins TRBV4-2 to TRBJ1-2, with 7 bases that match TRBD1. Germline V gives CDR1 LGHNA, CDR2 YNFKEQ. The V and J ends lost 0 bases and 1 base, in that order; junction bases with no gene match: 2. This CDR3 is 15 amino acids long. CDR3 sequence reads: CASSQERQGNYGYTF. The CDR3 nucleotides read TGTGCCAGCAGCCAAGAGCGACAGGGTAACTATGGCTACACCTTC.

The CDR3 region is CASSLAGFSNQPQHF. The CDR3 DNA sequence: TGTGCCAGCAGTTTGGCGGGGTTTAGCAATCAGCCCCAGCATTTT. The rearrangement links TRBV7-2 to TRBJ1-5, with D unclear. The V gene's germline CDR1 is SGHTA and CDR2 FQGNSA. Trimming cost V 6 bases and J 0 bases, with 12 bases left between them. This CDR3 comprises 15 residues.

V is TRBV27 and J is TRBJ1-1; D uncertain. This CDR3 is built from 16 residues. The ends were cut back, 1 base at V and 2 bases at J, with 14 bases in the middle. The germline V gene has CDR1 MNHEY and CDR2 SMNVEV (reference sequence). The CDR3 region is CASSLLSAGPNTEAFF. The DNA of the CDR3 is TGTGCCAGCAGTTTATTATCCGCAGGCCCTAACACTGAAGCTTTCTTT.

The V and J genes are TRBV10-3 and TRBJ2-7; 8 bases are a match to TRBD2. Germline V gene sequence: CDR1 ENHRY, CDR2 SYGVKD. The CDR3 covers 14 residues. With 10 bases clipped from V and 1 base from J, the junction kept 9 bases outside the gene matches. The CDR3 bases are TGTGCCACGTTATCAGCGGGAGAGTCCTACGAGCAGTACTTC. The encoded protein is CATLSAGESYEQYF.

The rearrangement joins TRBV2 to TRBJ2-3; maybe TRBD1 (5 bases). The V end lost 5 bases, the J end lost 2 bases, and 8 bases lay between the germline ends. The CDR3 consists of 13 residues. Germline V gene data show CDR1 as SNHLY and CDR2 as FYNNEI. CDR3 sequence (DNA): TGTGCCAGCAGTTTGGGGCTCACAGATACGCAGTATTTT. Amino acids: CASSLGLTDTQYF.

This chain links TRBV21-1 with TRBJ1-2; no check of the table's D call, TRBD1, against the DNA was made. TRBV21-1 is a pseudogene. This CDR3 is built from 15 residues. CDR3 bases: TGTGCCAGCAGCAGGTCAGGACAGACTAACTATGGCTACACCTTC. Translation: CASSRSGQTNYGYTF.

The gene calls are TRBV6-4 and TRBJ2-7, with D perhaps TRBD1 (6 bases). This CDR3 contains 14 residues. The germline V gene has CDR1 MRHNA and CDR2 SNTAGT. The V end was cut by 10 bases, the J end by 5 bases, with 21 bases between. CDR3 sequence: CATRGFRYIHEQYF. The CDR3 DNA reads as TGTGCCACCAGGGGCTTTCGATATATCCACGAGCAGTACTTC.

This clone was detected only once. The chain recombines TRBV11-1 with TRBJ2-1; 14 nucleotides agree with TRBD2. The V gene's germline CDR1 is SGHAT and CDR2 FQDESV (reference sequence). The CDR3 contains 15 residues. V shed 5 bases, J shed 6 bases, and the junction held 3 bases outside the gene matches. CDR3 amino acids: CASSPGTSGSNEQFF. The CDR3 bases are TGTGCCAGCAGCCCAGGGACTAGCGGGAGCAATGAGCAGTTCTTC.

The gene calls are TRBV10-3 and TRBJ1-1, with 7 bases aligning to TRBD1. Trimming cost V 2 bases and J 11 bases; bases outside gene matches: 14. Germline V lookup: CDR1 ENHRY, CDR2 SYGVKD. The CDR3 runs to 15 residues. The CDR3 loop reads CAISEGGTVGLVAFF. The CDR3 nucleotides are TGTGCCATCAGTGAGGGAGGGACAGTAGGACTTGTGGCTTTCTTT.

The DNA of the CDR3 is TGTGCCAGCAGCCCGTTGGGGCGGGAGCAGTTCTTC. It codes for CASSPLGREQFF. The chain carries TRBV28 and TRBJ2-1; D possibly corresponds to TRBD1 (5 bases). Germline V gives CDR1 MDHEN, CDR2 SYDVKM. V was shortened by 6 bases and J by 10 bases, with 13 bases between the two germline ends. The CDR3 runs to 12 residues.

CDR3: CASSVVPSGAYNEQFF. CDR3 bases: TGTGCCAGCAGCGTAGTCCCTAGCGGGGCTTACAATGAGCAGTTCTTC. This chain links TRBV9 with TRBJ2-1, with 9 bases lining up with TRBD2. V lost 0 bases, J lost 4 bases, and 5 bases stayed unmatched. Germline CDR1 SGDLS, CDR2 YYNGEE. This CDR3 comprises 16 residues.

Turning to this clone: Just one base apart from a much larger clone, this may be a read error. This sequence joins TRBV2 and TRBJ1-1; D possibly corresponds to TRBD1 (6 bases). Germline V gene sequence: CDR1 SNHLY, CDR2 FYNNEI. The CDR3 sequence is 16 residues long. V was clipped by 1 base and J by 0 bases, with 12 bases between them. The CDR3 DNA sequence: TGTGCCAGCAGTGAAGAGGCAGGGGTTATGAACACTGAAGCTTTCTTT. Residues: CASSEEAGVMNTEAFF.

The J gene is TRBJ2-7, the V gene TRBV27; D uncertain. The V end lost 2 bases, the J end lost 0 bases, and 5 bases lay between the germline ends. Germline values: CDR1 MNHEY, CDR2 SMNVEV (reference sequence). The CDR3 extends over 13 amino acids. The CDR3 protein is CASSLGNSYEQYF. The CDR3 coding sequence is TGTGCCAGCAGTTTAGGCAACTCCTACGAGCAGTACTTC.

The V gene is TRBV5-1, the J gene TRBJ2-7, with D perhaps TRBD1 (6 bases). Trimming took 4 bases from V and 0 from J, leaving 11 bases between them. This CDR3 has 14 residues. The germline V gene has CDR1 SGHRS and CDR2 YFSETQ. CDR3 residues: CASSPTGFSYEQYF. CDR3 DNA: TGCGCCAGCAGCCCTACAGGGTTCTCCTACGAGCAGTACTTC.

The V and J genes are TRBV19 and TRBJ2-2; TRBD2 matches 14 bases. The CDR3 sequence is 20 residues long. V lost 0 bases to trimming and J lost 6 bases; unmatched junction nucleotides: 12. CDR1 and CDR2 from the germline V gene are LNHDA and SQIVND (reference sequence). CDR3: CASSIDTPGLAGVKAGELFF. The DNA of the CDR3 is TGTGCCAGTAGTATAGATACACCGGGACTAGCGGGAGTCAAGGCCGGGGAGCTGTTTTTT.

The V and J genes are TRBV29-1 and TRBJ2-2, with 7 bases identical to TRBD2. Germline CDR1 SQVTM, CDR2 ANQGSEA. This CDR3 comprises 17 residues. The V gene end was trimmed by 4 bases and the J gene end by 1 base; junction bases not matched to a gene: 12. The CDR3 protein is CSVGGMGGAGNTGELFF. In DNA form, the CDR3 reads TGCAGCGTTGGTGGTATGGGAGGGGCGGGGAACACCGGGGAGCTGTTTTTT.

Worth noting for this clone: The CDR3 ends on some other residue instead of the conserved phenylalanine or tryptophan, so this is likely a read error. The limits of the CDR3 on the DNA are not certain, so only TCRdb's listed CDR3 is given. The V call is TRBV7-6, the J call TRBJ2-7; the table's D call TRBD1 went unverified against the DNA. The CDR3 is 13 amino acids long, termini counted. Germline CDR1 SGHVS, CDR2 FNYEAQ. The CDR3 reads CASSGEGAAPLSI.

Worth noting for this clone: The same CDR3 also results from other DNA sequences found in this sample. In nucleotides, the CDR3 is TGTGCCAGCAGTTTAGAGGAGCAAGAGACCCAGTACTTC. This gives the protein CASSLEEQETQYF. The V gene is TRBV28, the J gene TRBJ2-5, with D unresolved. In germline, CDR1 is MDHEN, CDR2 SYDVKM. The CDR3 is made up of 13 amino acids. The V gene lost 2 bases and the J gene lost 2 bases, with 6 bases spanning the gap.

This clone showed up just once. In DNA, the CDR3 is TGTGCCAGTAGTACGACAGGGGTAAACAATGAAAAACTGTTTTTT. Its translation is CASSTTGVNNEKLFF. The rearrangement joins TRBV19 to TRBJ1-4; TRBD1 matches at 8 bases. The CDR3 has 15 residues. The trim removed 4 bases at V and 5 bases at J, leaving 6 bases unmatched. Germline V gene lookup returns CDR1 LNHDA and CDR2 SQIVND (reference sequence).

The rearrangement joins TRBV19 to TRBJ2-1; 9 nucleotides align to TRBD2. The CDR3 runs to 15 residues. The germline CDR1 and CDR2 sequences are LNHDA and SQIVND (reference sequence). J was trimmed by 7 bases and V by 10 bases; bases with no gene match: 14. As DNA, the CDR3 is TGTGCCACCTCGAGACTAGCGGAAACCGGGAATGAGCAGTTCTTC. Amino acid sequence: CATSRLAETGNEQFF. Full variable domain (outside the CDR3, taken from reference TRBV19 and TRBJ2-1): DGGITQSPKYLFRKEGQNVTLSCEQNLNHDAMYWYRQDPGQGLRLIYYSQIVNDFQKGDIAEGYSVSREKKESFPLTVTSAQKNPTAFYLCATSRLAETGNEQFFGPGTRLTVL.

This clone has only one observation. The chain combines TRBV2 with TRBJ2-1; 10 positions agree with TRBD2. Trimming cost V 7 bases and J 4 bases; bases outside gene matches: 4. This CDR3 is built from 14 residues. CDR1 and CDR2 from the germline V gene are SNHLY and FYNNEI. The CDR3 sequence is CASMILAGYNEQFF. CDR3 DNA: TGTGCCAGCATGATACTAGCGGGATACAATGAGCAGTTCTTC. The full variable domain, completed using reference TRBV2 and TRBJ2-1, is EPEVTQTPSHQVTQMGQEVILRCVPISNHLYFYWYRQILGQKVEFLVSFYNNEISEKSEIFDDQFSVERPDGSNFTLKIRSTKLEDSAMYFCASMILAGYNEQFFGPGTRLTVL.

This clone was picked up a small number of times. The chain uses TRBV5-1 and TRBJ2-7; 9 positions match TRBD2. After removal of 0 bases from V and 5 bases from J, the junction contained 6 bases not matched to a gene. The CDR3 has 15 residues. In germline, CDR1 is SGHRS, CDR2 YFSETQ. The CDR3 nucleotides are TGCGCCAGCAGCTTGGTTCTAGCGGGACTCGACGAGCAGTACTTC. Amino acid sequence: CASSLVLAGLDEQYF.

CDR3 residues: CASSFEYTNYGYTF. The CDR3 DNA follows: TGTGCCAGCAGCTTTGAATACACTAACTATGGCTACACCTTC. The V gene is TRBV11-2, the J gene TRBJ1-2; D unresolved. The germline V gene encodes CDR1 SGHAT and CDR2 FQNNGV. This CDR3 region has 14 residues. V shed 3 bases and J shed 0 bases, with 8 bases lying between them.

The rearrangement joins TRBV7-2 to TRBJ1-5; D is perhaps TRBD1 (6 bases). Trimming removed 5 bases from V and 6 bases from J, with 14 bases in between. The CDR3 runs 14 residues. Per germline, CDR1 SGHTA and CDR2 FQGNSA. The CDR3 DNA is TGTGCCAGCAGCGACGGGGGGCCCGGTCAGCCCCAGCATTTT. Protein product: CASSDGGPGQPQHF.

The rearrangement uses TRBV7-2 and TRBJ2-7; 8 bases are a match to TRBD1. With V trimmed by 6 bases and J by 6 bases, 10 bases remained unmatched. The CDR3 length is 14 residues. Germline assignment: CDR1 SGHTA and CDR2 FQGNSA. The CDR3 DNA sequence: TGTGCCAGCAGGGGACCGGGCAGGGGGCCCGAGCAGTACTTC. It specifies CASRGPGRGPEQYF.

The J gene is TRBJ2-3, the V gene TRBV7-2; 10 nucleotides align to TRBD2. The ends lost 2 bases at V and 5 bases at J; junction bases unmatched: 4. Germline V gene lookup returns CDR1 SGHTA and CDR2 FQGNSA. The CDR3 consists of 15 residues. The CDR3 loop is CASSLIAGGVDTQYF. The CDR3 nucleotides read TGTGCCAGCAGCTTAATAGCGGGAGGCGTAGATACGCAGTATTTT.

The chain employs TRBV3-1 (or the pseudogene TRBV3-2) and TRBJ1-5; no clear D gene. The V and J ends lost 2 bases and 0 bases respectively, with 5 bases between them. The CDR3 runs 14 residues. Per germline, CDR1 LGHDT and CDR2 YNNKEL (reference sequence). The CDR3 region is CASSQTGSNQPQHF. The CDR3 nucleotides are TGTGCCAGCAGCCAAACGGGTAGCAATCAGCCCCAGCATTTT.

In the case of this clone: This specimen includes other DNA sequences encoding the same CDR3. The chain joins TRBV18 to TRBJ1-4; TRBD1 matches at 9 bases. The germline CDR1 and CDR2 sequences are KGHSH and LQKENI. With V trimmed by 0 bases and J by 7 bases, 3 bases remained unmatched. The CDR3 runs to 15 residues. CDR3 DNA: TGTGCCAGCTCACCACCGGGACAGGGTGTTGAAAAACTGTTTTTT. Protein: CASSPPGQGVEKLFF.